This T cell receptor (beta chain) was retrieved from a study of cytomegalovirus exposure and HLA in healthy donors. Across the whole study: The roughly 130 validation repertoires used the same platform as the approximately 620 first-cohort repertoires (as reported by a later analysis).

To note about this clone: Its target is not known.

General study findings and limits: There were around 160 TCR beta chains listed as cytomegalovirus-associated.

Sequencing was performed with immunoSEQ multiplex PCR; in TCRdb, only in-frame clones are kept and a portion is missing. The sample consists of about 56,000 clones, 75% to 90% of them appearing once. This CDR3 is 15 amino acids long. Germline CDR1 MDHEN, CDR2 SYDVKM. Trimming took off 5 bases at V and 3 bases at J, with 13 bases between the two ends. This clonotype originated in a woman younger than 30 in good health and CMV-seronegative. Sequences were obtained from PBMCs. V gene TRBV28 combines with J gene TRBJ1-4; weak D call: TRBD1 (6 bases). The CDR3 DNA reads TGTGCCAGCAGTCCTATACAGGGCTCTAATGAAAAACTGTTTTTT. The encoded protein is CASSPIQGSNEKLFF.